This TCR beta chain was retrieved from a study of cytomegalovirus exposure and HLA in healthy donors. Study-level findings and limits: Prediction of most subjects' HLA-A and HLA-B alleles by TCR beta sequences was reportedly accurate. At a 0.05 false discovery rate, a later analysis found some 17,000 TCR beta sequences to be associated with HLA alleles. TRBV6-2, TRBV6-3 and some other V segments were unresolvable in 87-base-pair reads.

The V and J ends lost 8 bases and 1 base respectively, with 12 bases between them. CDR3 size: 14 residues. Germline loops: CDR1 SNHLY, CDR2 FYNNEI. This clone was counted once. Its antigen is not identified. Amplification used 60 Vbeta primers and 13 Jbeta primers. Some clones are missing from TCRdb's copy, which holds only in-frame ones; the method was immunoSEQ multiplex PCR. This table has under 200,000 clones, approximately 80% appearing once. The clonotype was recovered from a man younger than 30 in good health and CMV-seropositive. Source material: PBMCs. The rearrangement links TRBV2 to TRBJ1-5; D gene unclear. The DNA for the CDR3 is TGTGCCAGCCATCCGACAATGAGCAATCAGCCCCAGCATTTT. This codes for CASHPTMSNQPQHF.